This passage covers 8 T cell receptor beta chains from one sample sequenced in a study of T cell responses to AZD1222 COVID-19 vaccine (dated by TCRdb to the early 2020s). The sample's time point label is to be understood as: baseline before first vaccination. The library came from the immunoSEQ multiplex PCR assay. Here the immuneACCESS table is served through TCRdb, limited to in-frame sequences with V and J called. Missing clones are a known gap in these copies; in checked studies unresolved V genes cover under half, and the rest lacks a known reason. The sample profile shows roughly 98,000 clones; more than 90% of them were found once. Together, the top ten hold roughly an eighth of the sample. The sequenced sample was peripheral blood, obtained on day 0 of AZD1222 vaccination. These receptors came from an adult in good health.

The chain employs TRBV19 and TRBJ1-1; D might be TRBD1 (6 bases). The V end was cut by 6 bases, the J end by 0 bases, with 8 bases between. CDR3 length: 13 residues. Looked up from germline, CDR1 is LNHDA and CDR2 is SQIVND (reference sequence). CDR3 sequence reads: CASRDRLNTEAFF. Written as DNA, the CDR3 is TGTGCCAGTAGGGACAGACTGAACACTGAAGCTTTCTTT.

A single count supports this clone. The chain recombines TRBV7-2 with TRBJ1-4; D ambiguous. Per germline, CDR1 SGHTA and CDR2 FQGNSA. Trimming stripped 5 bases from V and 0 bases from J, with 16 bases between. This CDR3 has 17 amino acids. CDR3 coding DNA: TGTGCCAGCAGCCCCTCCCCGGACTCGGCAACTAATGAAAAACTGTTTTTT. The encoded protein is CASSPSPDSATNEKLFF.

This clone was counted a single time. This chain connects TRBV28 to TRBJ2-7, with D hard to call. CDR3 length: 11 amino acids. Germline V lookup: CDR1 MDHEN, CDR2 SYDVKM. The V and J ends lost 7 bases and 6 bases respectively, with 10 bases between them. The CDR3 nucleotides are TGTGCCAGCAAAAGTCCCCTCGAGCAGTACTTC. Translation: CASKSPLEQYF.

The chain employs TRBV28 and TRBJ1-2; the D gene is possibly TRBD1 (6 bases). With 6 bases removed from V and 1 base from J, the gap between germline ends came to 15 bases. Germline-derived CDR1 and CDR2 are MDHEN and SYDVKM. The CDR3 has 15 amino acids. CDR3 amino acids: CASRPSGQINYGYTF. The CDR3, as DNA: TGTGCCAGCAGGCCTTCTGGACAGATTAACTATGGCTACACCTTC.

Points on this clone: The sample has other DNA sequences that encode this CDR3 too. The chain has TRBV19 and TRBJ2-2; weak D call: TRBD2 (5 bases). Germline CDR1 reads LNHDA; CDR2 reads SQIVND (reference sequence). The CDR3 is 13 residues long. The V end was cut by 3 bases, the J end by 5 bases, with 7 bases between. CDR3 in DNA: TGTGCCAGTAGTATTCGGGGAACCGGGGAGCTGTTTTTT. This gives the protein CASSIRGTGELFF.

This clone was seen just once. V is TRBV7-2 and J is TRBJ1-5; 9 nucleotides align to TRBD1. The germline V gene has CDR1 SGHTA and CDR2 FQGNSA. V lost 6 bases and J lost 1; bases outside the gene matches: 4. The CDR3 totals 15 residues. The CDR3 nucleotides are TGTGCCAGCAGACTCGACAGGGGGAGCAATCAGCCCCAGCATTTT. It translates to CASRLDRGSNQPQHF.

This chain connects TRBV12-5 to TRBJ1-2, with D unclear. V gave up 7 bases and J gave up 3 bases, with 12 bases separating them. The CDR3 length is 13 residues. The germline gives CDR1 LGHNT, CDR2 FRNRAP. As DNA, the CDR3 is TGTGCTAGTGTCTCCGACAAGCACTATGGCTACACCTTC. Its translation: CASVSDKHYGYTF.

This clone was seen a single time. The chain links TRBV5-1 to TRBJ1-5, with no clear D. CDR1 and CDR2 (germline): SGHRS, YFSETQ. The CDR3 length is 15 residues. Trimming left V 0 bases short and J 0 bases short, with 7 bases between. The CDR3 bases are TGCGCCAGCAGCTTGGAAGGGAGTAGCAATCAGCCCCAGCATTTT. Its translation: CASSLEGSSNQPQHF.